The following is a T cell receptor beta chain sequence with its context. Its antigen remains unknown. TCRdb reprocessed the reads via MiXCR and lists one record per CDR3 protein. The profile shows some 150,000 distinct CDR3 sequences, approximately 30% of them singletons. V dropped 0 bases and J dropped 2 bases, with 14 bases sitting between them. This CDR3 comprises 17 residues. Germline V gene lookup returns CDR1 MNHEY and CDR2 SVGAGI. The data belong to a study of T cell repertoires in cytomegalovirus infection. Study-level information: Public TCR beta signatures indicated both CMV infection and matching HLA type.

The genes are TRBV6-5 and TRBJ2-1; D call uncertain. The receptor comes from a human donor in good health (CMV status not recorded). Some clones in this sample may be carry-over from other donors' samples. The sequences come from CD8+ T cells from cultured PBMCs, collected from culture after CMV antigen stimulation. The CDR3 nucleotides read TGTGCCAGCAGTTACTCGTTGCAGCTTACCCCCTACAATGAGCAGTTCTTC. Its translation is CASSYSLQLTPYNEQFF.